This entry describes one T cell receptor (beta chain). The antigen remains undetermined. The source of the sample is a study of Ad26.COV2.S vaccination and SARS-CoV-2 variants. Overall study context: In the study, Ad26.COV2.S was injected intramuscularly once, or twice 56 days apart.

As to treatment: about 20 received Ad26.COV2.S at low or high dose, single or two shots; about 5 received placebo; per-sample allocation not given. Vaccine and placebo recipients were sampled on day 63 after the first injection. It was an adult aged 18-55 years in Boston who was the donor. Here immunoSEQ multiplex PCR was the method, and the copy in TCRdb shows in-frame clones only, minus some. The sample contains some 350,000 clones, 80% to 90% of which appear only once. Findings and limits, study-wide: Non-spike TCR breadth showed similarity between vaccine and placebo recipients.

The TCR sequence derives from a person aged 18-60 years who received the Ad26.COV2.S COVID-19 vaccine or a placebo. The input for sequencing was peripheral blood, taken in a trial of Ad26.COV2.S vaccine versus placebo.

The CDR3 sequence is CASSSGHRAVNTDTQYF. The CDR3, as DNA: TGCGCCAGCAGCTCCGGGCACAGGGCGGTTAACACAGATACGCAGTATTTT. The chain uses TRBV5-1 and TRBJ2-3, with D possibly TRBD1 on 6 matching bases. CDR1 is SGHRS and CDR2 is YFSETQ in the germline V gene. Trimming shortened V by 3 bases and J by 2 bases, and 19 bases separated the two germline ends. This CDR3 has 17 amino acids.